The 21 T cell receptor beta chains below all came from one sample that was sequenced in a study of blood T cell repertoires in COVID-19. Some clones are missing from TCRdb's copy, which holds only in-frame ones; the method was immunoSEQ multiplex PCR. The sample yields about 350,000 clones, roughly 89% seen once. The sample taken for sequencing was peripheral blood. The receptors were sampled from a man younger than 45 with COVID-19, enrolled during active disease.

Here the CDR3 reads CAWSTPGTRDGELFF. CDR3 DNA sequence: TGTGCCTGGAGTACCCCCGGGACTAGGGACGGGGAGCTGTTTTTT. V and J are TRBV30 and TRBJ2-2, with 8 bases that match TRBD2. CDR3 size: 15 residues. The V gene's germline CDR1 is GTSNPN and CDR2 SVGIG (reference sequence). V lost 2 bases, J lost 7 bases, and 9 bases stayed unmatched.

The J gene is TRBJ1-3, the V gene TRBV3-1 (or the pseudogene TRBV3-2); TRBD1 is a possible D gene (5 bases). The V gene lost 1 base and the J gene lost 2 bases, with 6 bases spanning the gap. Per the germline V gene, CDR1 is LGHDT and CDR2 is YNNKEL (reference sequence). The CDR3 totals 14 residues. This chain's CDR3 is CASSQGTPGNTIYF. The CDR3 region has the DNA TGTGCCAGCAGCCAAGGGACACCTGGAAACACCATATATTTT.

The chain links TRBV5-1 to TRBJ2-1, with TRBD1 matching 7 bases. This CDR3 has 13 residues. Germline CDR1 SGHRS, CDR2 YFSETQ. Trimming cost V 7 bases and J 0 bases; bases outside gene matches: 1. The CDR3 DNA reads TGCGCCAGCCAGGGGGACTCCTACAATGAGCAGTTCTTC. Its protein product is CASQGDSYNEQFF.

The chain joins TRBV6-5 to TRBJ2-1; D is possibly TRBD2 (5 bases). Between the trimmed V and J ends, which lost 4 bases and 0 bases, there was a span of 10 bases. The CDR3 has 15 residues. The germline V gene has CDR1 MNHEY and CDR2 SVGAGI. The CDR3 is CASSLDLRSYNEQFF. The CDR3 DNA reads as TGTGCCAGCAGTTTGGACTTGCGCTCCTACAATGAGCAGTTCTTC.

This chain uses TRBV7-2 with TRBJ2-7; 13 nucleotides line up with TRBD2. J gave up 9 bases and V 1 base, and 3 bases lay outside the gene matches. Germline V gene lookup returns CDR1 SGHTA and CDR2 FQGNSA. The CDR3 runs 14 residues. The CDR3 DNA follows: TGTGCCAGCAGCTTAGGACTAGCGGGGGGCCGGCAGTACTTC. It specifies CASSLGLAGGRQYF.

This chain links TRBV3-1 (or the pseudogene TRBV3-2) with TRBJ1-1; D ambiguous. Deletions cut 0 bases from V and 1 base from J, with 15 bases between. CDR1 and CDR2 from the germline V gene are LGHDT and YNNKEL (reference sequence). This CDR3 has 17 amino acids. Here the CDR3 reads CASSQESAWGENTEAFF. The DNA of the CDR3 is TGTGCCAGCAGCCAAGAGTCAGCTTGGGGAGAGAACACTGAAGCTTTCTTT.

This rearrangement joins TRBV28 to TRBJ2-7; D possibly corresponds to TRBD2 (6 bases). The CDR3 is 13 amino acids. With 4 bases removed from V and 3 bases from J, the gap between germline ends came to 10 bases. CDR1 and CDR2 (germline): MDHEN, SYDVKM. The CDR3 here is CASSYGRGYEQYF. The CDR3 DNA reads TGTGCCAGCAGTTACGGGAGAGGCTACGAGCAGTACTTC.

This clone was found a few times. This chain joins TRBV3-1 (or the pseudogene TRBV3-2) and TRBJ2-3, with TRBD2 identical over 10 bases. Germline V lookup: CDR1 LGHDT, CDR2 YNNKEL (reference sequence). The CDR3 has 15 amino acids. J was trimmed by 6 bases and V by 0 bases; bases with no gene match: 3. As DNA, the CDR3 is TGTGCCAGCAGCCAAGATTTGACTAGCGGGGATACGCAGTATTTT. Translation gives CASSQDLTSGDTQYF.

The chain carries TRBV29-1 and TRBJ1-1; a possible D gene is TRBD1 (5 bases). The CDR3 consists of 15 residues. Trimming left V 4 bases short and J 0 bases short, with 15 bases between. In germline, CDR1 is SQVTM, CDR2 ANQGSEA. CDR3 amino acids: CSVGEDTHMNTEAFF. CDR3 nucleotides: TGCAGCGTTGGGGAGGACACGCACATGAACACTGAAGCTTTCTTT.

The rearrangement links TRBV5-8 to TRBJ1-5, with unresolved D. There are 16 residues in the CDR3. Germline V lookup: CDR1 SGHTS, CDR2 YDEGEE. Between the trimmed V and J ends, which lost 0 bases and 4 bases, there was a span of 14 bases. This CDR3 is CASSLVTAGVNQPQHF. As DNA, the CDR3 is TGTGCCAGCAGCTTGGTCACGGCCGGAGTAAATCAGCCCCAGCATTTT.

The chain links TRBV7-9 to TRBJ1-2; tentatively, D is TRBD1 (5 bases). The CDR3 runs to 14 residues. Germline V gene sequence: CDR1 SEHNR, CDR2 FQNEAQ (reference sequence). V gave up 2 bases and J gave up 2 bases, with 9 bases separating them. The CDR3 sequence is CASSLLGQNYGYTF. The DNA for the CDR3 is TGTGCCAGCAGCTTATTGGGGCAGAACTATGGCTACACCTTC.

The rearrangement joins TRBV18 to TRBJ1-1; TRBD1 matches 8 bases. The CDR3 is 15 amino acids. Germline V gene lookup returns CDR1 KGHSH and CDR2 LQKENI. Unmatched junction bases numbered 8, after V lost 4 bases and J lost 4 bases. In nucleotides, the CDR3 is TGTGCCAGCTCACTTGGGACAGGCGGGGCCACTGAAGCTTTCTTT. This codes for CASSLGTGGATEAFF.

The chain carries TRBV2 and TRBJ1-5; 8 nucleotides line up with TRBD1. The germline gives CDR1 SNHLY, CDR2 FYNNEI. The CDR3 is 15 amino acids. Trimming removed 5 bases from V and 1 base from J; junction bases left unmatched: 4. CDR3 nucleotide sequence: TGTGCCAGCAGTCCACAGGGGGGGAGCAATCAGCCCCAGCATTTT. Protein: CASSPQGGSNQPQHF.

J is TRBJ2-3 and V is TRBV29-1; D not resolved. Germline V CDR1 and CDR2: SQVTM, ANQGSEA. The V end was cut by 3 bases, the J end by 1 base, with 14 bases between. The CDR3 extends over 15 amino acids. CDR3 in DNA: TGCAGCGTTGAGGAGCTTGGTTTGGGCACAGATACGCAGTATTTT. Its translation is CSVEELGLGTDTQYF.

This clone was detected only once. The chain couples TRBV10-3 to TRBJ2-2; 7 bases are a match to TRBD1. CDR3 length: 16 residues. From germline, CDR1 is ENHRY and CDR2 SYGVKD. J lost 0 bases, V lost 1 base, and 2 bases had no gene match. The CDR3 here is CAISEWDRANTGELFF. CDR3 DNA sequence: TGTGCCATCAGTGAGTGGGACAGAGCGAACACCGGGGAGCTGTTTTTT.

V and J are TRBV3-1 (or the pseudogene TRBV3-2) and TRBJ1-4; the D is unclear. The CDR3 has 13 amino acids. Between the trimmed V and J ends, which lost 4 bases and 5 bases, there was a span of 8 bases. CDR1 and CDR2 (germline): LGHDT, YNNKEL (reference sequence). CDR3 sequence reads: CASSPRENEKLFF. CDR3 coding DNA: TGTGCCAGCAGCCCCCGGGAGAATGAAAAACTGTTTTTT.

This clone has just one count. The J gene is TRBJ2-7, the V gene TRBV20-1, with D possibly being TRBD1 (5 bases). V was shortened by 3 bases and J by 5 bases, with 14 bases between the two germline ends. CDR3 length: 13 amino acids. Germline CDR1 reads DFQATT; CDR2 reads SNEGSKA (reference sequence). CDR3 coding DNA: TGCAGTGCTAGTAGTCCCAGGGATAACGAGCAGTACTTC. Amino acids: CSASSPRDNEQYF.

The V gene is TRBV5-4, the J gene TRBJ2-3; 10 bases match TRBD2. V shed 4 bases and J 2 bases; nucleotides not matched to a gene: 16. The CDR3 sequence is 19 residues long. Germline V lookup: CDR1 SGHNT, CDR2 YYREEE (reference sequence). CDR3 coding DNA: TGTGCCAGCAGCACCTCCGGGGGTAGCGGGGGGCTGTTCACAGATACGCAGTATTTT. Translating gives CASSTSGGSGGLFTDTQYF.

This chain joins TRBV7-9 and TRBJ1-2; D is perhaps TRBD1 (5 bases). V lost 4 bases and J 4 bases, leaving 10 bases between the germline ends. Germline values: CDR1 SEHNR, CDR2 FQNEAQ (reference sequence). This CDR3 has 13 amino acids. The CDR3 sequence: CASSSTVLYGYTF. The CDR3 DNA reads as TGTGCCAGCAGCTCGACAGTTCTCTATGGCTACACCTTC.

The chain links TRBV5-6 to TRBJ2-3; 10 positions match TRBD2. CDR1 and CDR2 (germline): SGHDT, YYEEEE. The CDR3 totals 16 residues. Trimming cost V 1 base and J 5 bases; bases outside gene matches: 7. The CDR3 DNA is TGTGCCAGCAGCTTGCAAGCGGGAGGGGTACAAGATACGCAGTATTTT. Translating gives CASSLQAGGVQDTQYF.

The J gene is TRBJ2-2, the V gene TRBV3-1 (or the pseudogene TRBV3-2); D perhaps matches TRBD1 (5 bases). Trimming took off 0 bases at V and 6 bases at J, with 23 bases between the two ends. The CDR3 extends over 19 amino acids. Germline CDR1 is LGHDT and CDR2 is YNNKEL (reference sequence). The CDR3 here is CASSQEVSGNRQGPGELFF. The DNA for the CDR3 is TGTGCCAGCAGCCAAGAAGTATCAGGTAACAGGCAGGGTCCCGGGGAGCTGTTTTTT.